This TCR beta chain was observed in a study of a mutant IDH1 vaccine in newly diagnosed glioma. Study as a whole: Patients' prior therapy spanned radiotherapy, temozolomide, or both; most underwent both.

The study's findings and limits: No link was apparently found between pseudoprogression and changes in top peripheral T cell clonotypes.

Profiled with immunoSEQ multiplex PCR; TCRdb holds only in-frame clones, not every one. The data hold about 65,000 clones, with about 85% observed a single time. On this clone itself: Its specificity is not known.

Germline lookup yields CDR1 SGHTA and CDR2 FQGNSA. V trimming: 3 bases; J trimming: 7 bases; junction bases outside the gene matches: 8. The length of the CDR3 is 14 residues. The sample's time point: week 23, last vaccination. A 20-mer mutant IDH1 peptide at 300 ug was injected subcutaneously with topical imiquimod. The rearrangement links TRBV7-2 to TRBJ2-7; 8 bases fit TRBD1. The clonotype comes from a man aged 25 to 40 with glioma. Sequencing was performed on PBMCs, taken from a glioma patient whose treatment included an IDH1 peptide vaccine. The CDR3 loop is CASSLGQGAGEQYF. The CDR3 DNA sequence: TGTGCCAGCAGCTTGGGGCAGGGGGCGGGAGAGCAGTACTTC.